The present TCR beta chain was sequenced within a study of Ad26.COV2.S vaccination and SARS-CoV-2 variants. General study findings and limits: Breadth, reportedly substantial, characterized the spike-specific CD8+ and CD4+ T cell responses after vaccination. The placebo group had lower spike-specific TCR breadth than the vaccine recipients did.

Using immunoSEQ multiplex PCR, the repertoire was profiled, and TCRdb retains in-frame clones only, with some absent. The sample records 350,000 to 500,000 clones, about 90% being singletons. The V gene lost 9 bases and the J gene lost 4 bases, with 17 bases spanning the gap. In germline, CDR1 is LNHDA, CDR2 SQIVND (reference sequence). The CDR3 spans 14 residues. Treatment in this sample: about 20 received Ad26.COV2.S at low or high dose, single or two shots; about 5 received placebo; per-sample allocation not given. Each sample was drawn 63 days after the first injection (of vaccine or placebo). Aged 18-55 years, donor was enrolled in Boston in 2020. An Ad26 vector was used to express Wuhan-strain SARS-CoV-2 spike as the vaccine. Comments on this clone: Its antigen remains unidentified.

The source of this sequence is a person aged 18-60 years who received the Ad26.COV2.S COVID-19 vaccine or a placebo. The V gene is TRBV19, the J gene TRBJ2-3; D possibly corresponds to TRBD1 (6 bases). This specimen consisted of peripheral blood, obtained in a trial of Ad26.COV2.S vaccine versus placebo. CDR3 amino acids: CASRRGNFPDTQYF. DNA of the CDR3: TGTGCCAGCCGCAGGGGCAATTTTCCAGATACGCAGTATTTT.